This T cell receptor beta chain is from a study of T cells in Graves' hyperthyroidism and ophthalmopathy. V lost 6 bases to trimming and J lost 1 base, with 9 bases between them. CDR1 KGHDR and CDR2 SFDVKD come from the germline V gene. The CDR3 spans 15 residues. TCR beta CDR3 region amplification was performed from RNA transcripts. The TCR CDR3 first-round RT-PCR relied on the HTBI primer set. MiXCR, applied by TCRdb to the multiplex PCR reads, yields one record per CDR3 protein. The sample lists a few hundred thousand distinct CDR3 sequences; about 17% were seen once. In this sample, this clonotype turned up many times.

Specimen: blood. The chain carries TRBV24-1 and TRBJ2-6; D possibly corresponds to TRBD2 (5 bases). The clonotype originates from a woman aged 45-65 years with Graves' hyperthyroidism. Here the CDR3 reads CATSPGSSGANVLTF. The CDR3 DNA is TGTGCCACCAGTCCTGGGAGTTCTGGGGCCAACGTCCTGACTTTC.